This T cell receptor (beta chain) was observed in a study of control samples from healthy donors and cancer patients. TCRdb's table, derived via immunoSEQ multiplex PCR, lists solely in-frame clones and lacks some. The table records about 94,000 clones, over 75% of them present only once. V was cut by 0 bases and J by 4 bases, with 15 bases left in between. Germline V gene data show CDR1 as SGHAT and CDR2 as FQNNGV. The CDR3 is 16 amino acids. The TCR originated in a woman aged 18-35 years in good health. This chain uses TRBV11-2 with TRBJ1-2; a possible D gene is TRBD1 (6 bases). The sample consisted of blood. CDR3 nucleotides: TGTGCCAGCAGCTTAGACAACCTTGGACAGTCCTATGGCTACACCTTC. This gives the protein CASSLDNLGQSYGYTF.